What follows describes a single T cell receptor beta chain. Its specificity is not known. Healthy bone marrow donors formed the donor group. CDR1 is SGHAT and CDR2 is FQDESV in the germline V gene (reference sequence). This CDR3 contains 15 residues. Trimming cost V 3 bases and J 0 bases, with 9 bases left between them. This sample is part of a study of cytomegalovirus exposure and HLA in healthy donors. The PCR used 60 Vbeta and 13 Jbeta primers. As originally analysed: In a later analysis, roughly 86 million unique TCR beta chains included roughly 11 million shared by two or more donors. Clones were read by immunoSEQ multiplex PCR, and TCRdb kept only the in-frame ones, dropping some. V, J and clone size were drawn from that table, and D and trimming were deduced from the DNA. Of under 200,000 clones in the sample, roughly 80% were seen once. The study's findings and limits: As a later analysis showed, a missense DCLRE1C variant was linked to trimming of TCR beta V- and J-genes. The productive fraction for most TCR beta V segments was about 87% or about 30% in an earlier analysis.

V is TRBV11-1 and J is TRBJ2-1, with a weak D call TRBD2 (6 bases). The sequence was collected from a male donor in good health and CMV-seropositive. The sample consisted of PBMCs. In DNA, the CDR3 is TGTGCCAGCAGCTTCGGCGGGGTCTCCTACAATGAGCAGTTCTTC. The encoded protein is CASSFGGVSYNEQFF.